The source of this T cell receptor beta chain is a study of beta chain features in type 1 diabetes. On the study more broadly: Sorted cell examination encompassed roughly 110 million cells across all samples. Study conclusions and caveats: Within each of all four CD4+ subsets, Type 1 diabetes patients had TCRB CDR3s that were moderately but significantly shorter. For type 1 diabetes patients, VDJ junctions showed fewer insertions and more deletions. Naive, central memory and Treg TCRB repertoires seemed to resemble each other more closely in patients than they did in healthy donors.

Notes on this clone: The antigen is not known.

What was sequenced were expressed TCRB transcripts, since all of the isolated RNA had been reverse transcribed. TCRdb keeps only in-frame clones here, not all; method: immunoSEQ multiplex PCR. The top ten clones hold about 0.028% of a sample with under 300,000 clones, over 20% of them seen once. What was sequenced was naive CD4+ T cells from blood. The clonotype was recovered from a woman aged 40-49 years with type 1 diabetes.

Written as DNA, the CDR3 is TGCGCCAGCAGCATGACAGGGGGCTCTGGGGCCAACGTCCTGACTTTC. Its protein product is CASSMTGGSGANVLTF. This chain joins TRBV5-1 and TRBJ2-6; 9 bases fit TRBD1. Germline CDR1 is SGHRS and CDR2 is YFSETQ. There are 16 residues in the CDR3. The V gene end was trimmed by 4 bases and the J gene end by 0 bases; junction bases not matched to a gene: 2.